This T cell receptor beta chain was obtained from a study of cytomegalovirus exposure and HLA in healthy donors. General observations from the study: Later genetic work tied a missense DCLRE1C variant to beta-chain V and J trimming. CMV serostatus alone was available as immune exposure information.

CDR1 is SQVTM and CDR2 is ANQGSEA in the germline V gene. The V gene end was trimmed by 7 bases and the J gene end by 6 bases; junction bases not matched to a gene: 8. The length of the CDR3 is 14 residues. With regard to this clone: Its antigen is as yet unknown.

The PCR had 60 Vbeta and 13 Jbeta primers. Assay: immunoSEQ multiplex PCR; the TCRdb copy retains only in-frame clones and omits some. In the table there are 90,000 to 120,000 clones, roughly 75% of which are singletons. The J gene is TRBJ2-7, the V gene TRBV29-1; 14 bases agree with TRBD2. This clonotype originated in a woman younger than 30 in good health and CMV-seropositive. The sequenced material came from PBMCs. Here the CDR3 reads CSAGTSGSSGEQYF. CDR3 in DNA: TGCAGCGCCGGGACTAGCGGGAGCTCGGGCGAGCAGTACTTC.